The rows below give T cell receptor beta chains drawn from one sample of a study of shared clonotypes between healthy human individuals. The method was immunoSEQ multiplex PCR; TCRdb's version includes in-frame clones alone and lacks a portion of them. The sample lists 2.3 million or so clones, 90% to 95% occurring once. Sequenced: naive CD4+ T cells from PBMCs. Every receptor here comes from a man in his late teens or twenties in good health. Some clones in this sample may be carry-over from other donors' samples. CDR3s include the opening cysteine and the closing phenylalanine or tryptophan. A D gene is named only where the DNA matches it firmly. Size values are once, few and many counts, or a class for expanded clones, and some rows have none.

CDR3,DNA,D,size,J,V
CASSKQGAQTSGANVLTF,TGTGCCAGTAGTAAACAGGGGGCCCAAACCTCTGGGGCCAACGTCCTGACTTTC,TRBD1,.,TRBJ2-6,TRBV19
CASSAAAGAWEKLFF,TGTGCCAGCAGCGCAGCGGCGGGGGCTTGGGAAAAACTGTTTTTT,.,.,TRBJ1-4,TRBV9
CASSSWSSYEQYF,TGTGCCAGCAGCTCCTGGTCCTCCTACGAGCAGTACTTC,.,.,TRBJ2-7,TRBV27
CASSPSGGGRDQPQHF,TGTGCCAGCTCACCATCCGGGGGGGGCAGGGACCAGCCCCAGCATTTT,.,.,TRBJ1-5,TRBV18
CASTPRRGSNQPQHF,TGTGCCAGCACCCCCCGGCGGGGTAGCAATCAGCCCCAGCATTTT,.,.,TRBJ1-5,TRBV6-5
CASSLPTVNEPAFF,TGTGCCAGCAGCTTGCCGACCGTTAATGAACCAGCTTTCTTT,.,once,TRBJ1-1,TRBV5-6
CASSRSQGAGEKLFF,TGCGCCAGCAGCCGATCACAGGGGGCGGGCGAAAAACTGTTTTTT,TRBD1,.,TRBJ1-4,TRBV5-1
CASSRGQGLYEQYF,TGTGCCAGCAGCAGAGGACAGGGTCTCTACGAGCAGTACTTC,TRBD1,.,TRBJ2-7,TRBV7-2
CASSEGARSQPQHF,TGTGCCAGCTCAGAGGGGGCGCGTTCTCAGCCCCAGCATTTT,TRBD1,.,TRBJ1-5,TRBV18
CASSPPGGYYGYTF,TGTGCCAGCTCACCACCGGGAGGGTACTATGGCTACACCTTC,.,.,TRBJ1-2,TRBV18
CASSIRDRGIEQYF,TGCGCCAGCAGCATCCGGGACAGGGGAATCGAGCAGTACTTC,TRBD1,.,TRBJ2-7,TRBV5-1
CASRPRLAGGPGEQFF,TGTGCCAGCAGGCCACGACTAGCGGGAGGGCCGGGGGAGCAGTTCTTC,TRBD2,.,TRBJ2-1,TRBV7-9
CASSPRDGGNQPQHF,TGTGCCAGCAGTCCCCGGGACGGGGGTAATCAGCCCCAGCATTTT,.,.,TRBJ1-5,TRBV6-1
CASKPGLASPEQFF,TGTGCCAGCAAGCCGGGACTAGCGTCACCTGAGCAGTTCTTC,TRBD2,.,TRBJ2-1,TRBV6-5
CASSHSPDRGRTNEKLFF,TGCGCCAGCAGCCACTCCCCCGACAGGGGGCGGACTAATGAAAAACTGTTTTTT,TRBD1,.,TRBJ1-4,TRBV4-1
CASSFAGGMNTGELFF,TGTGCCAGCAGCTTTGCGGGAGGGATGAACACCGGGGAGCTGTTTTTT,TRBD2,.,TRBJ2-2,TRBV11-3
CASSLYRREVYGELFF,TGTGCCAGCAGTCTATACCGTCGGGAGGTCTACGGGGAGCTGTTTTTT,TRBD2,.,TRBJ2-2,TRBV27
CASSRGTGNTIYF,TGTGCCAGCAGCCGAGGCACTGGAAACACCATATATTTT,.,.,TRBJ1-3,TRBV7-9
CASSVDGGGTYEQYF,TGTGCCAGCAGCGTAGATGGCGGGGGAACCTACGAGCAGTACTTC,TRBD2,.,TRBJ2-7,TRBV9
CASSSSRDTGRQPQHF,TGTGCCAGCAGCTCGTCCCGCGACACAGGTCGTCAGCCCCAGCATTTT,.,.,TRBJ1-5,TRBV7-8
CASSFPGTGGSEQYF,TGTGCCAGCAGTTTTCCGGGGACAGGGGGCTCCGAGCAGTACTTC,TRBD1,.,TRBJ2-7,TRBV28
CASSSSEVRQFF,TGTGCCAGCAGTTCCTCAGAAGTACGGCAGTTCTTC,.,.,TRBJ2-1,TRBV28
CASSEDRGRASNQPQHF,TGTGCCAGCAGTGAAGACAGGGGGCGAGCTTCGAATCAGCCCCAGCATTTT,TRBD1,.,TRBJ1-5,TRBV6-1
CASSSGTDTQYF,TGTGCCAGCAGCTCCGGCACAGATACGCAGTATTTT,.,few,TRBJ2-3,TRBV11-3
CASSPGTGAPYGYTF,TGTGCCAGTAGTCCCGGGACCGGCGCCCCTTACGGCTACACCTTC,.,.,TRBJ1-2,TRBV19
CASSVGPNQPQHF,TGTGCCAGCAGCGTAGGACCTAATCAGCCCCAGCATTTT,.,.,TRBJ1-5,TRBV5-8
CASSPSDRVNQPQHF,TGTGCCAGCAGCCCCAGCGACAGGGTGAATCAGCCCCAGCATTTT,TRBD1,.,TRBJ1-5,TRBV11-2
CASSLADRESGYTF,TGCGCCAGCAGCTTGGCAGACAGGGAGTCTGGCTACACCTTC,TRBD1,.,TRBJ1-2,TRBV5-1
CASRPTRNTGELFF,TGTGCCAGCAGACCGACTCGAAACACCGGGGAGCTGTTTTTT,.,.,TRBJ2-2,TRBV6-1
CAWSPGLAGEVTQTQYF,TGTGCCTGGAGTCCCGGACTAGCGGGAGAAGTCACACAGACCCAGTACTTC,TRBD2,.,TRBJ2-5,TRBV30
CASSLGQGAFVNTEAFF,TGCGCCAGCAGCTTGGGGCAGGGGGCTTTCGTGAACACTGAAGCTTTCTTT,TRBD1,.,TRBJ1-1,TRBV5-1
CASSLGLAGSTGELFF,TGCGCCAGCAGCTTGGGTCTAGCGGGAAGCACCGGGGAGCTGTTTTTT,TRBD2,.,TRBJ2-2,TRBV5-1
CASSSNADRASTDTQYF,TGTGCCAGCAGTTCAAACGCAGACAGGGCCAGCACAGATACGCAGTATTTT,TRBD1,.,TRBJ2-3,TRBV28
CASSQRDFQETQYF,TGTGCCAGCAGCCAAAGGGACTTCCAAGAGACCCAGTACTTC,.,.,TRBJ2-5,TRBV5-4
CASSLEGARSQPQHF,TGCGCCAGCAGCTTAGAGGGGGCGCGGAGTCAGCCCCAGCATTTT,TRBD1,.,TRBJ1-5,TRBV5-1
CASRLGGFGTDTQYF,TGTGCCAGCAGATTAGGGGGCTTCGGCACAGATACGCAGTATTTT,TRBD1,once,TRBJ2-3,TRBV28
CASSQGGDRGFEQYF,TGTGCCAGCAGTCAAGGGGGGGACAGGGGTTTCGAGCAGTACTTC,TRBD1,.,TRBJ2-7,TRBV28
CASSPVAGRGDTQYF,TGTGCCAGCAGCCCAGTAGCCGGGAGGGGGGATACGCAGTATTTT,TRBD2,once,TRBJ2-3,TRBV11-2
CASSQRDRGTYEQYF,TGTGCCAGCAGCCAACGGGACAGGGGTACCTACGAGCAGTACTTC,TRBD1,.,TRBJ2-7,TRBV4-2
CASSEQGANQPQHF,TGTGCCAGCAGTGAACAGGGGGCAAATCAGCCCCAGCATTTT,TRBD1,.,TRBJ1-5,TRBV2
CAIRQGSTEAFF,TGTGCCATCAGACAGGGTAGCACTGAAGCTTTCTTT,TRBD1,.,TRBJ1-1,TRBV6-1
CASSDKAGQGGYEQYF,TGTGCCAGCAGTGACAAAGCGGGACAGGGTGGTTACGAGCAGTACTTC,TRBD1,.,TRBJ2-7,TRBV6-1
CASSLNRGYDTEAFF,TGTGCCAGCAGCTTGAACAGGGGATACGACACTGAAGCTTTCTTT,TRBD1,.,TRBJ1-1,TRBV5-4
CASSLVGANGYTF,TGTGCCAGCAGTCTGGTGGGGGCCAATGGCTACACCTTC,.,.,TRBJ1-2,TRBV28
CASSFLAGHTDTQYF,TGTGCCAGCAGCTTTCTGGCGGGGCACACAGATACGCAGTATTTT,.,.,TRBJ2-3,TRBV2
CASSSPYSNQPQHF,TGTGCCAGCAGTTCCCCCTATAGCAATCAGCCCCAGCATTTT,.,once,TRBJ1-5,TRBV28
CASRPTGTPNGVQYF,TGTGCCAGCAGACCAACCGGGACCCCAAACGGAGTTCAGTACTTC,.,.,TRBJ2-4,TRBV6-5
CASSLWAGGHLWEQYF,TGTGCCAGCAGTTTATGGGCGGGCGGGCACCTTTGGGAGCAGTACTTC,.,once,TRBJ2-7,TRBV28
CASLTLRGVSYNEQFF,TGTGCCAGCCTTACCCTTCGGGGGGTGTCCTACAATGAGCAGTTCTTC,TRBD2,.,TRBJ2-1,TRBV28
CASSRYGPDNTEAFF,TGTGCCAGCAGCCGATACGGACCCGATAACACTGAAGCTTTCTTT,.,.,TRBJ1-1,TRBV7-2
CASSQQGSEQYF,TGTGCCAGCAGTCAACAGGGATCCGAGCAGTACTTC,.,.,TRBJ2-7,TRBV11-3
CASRKGQGADEQYF,TGTGCCAGCAGGAAGGGACAGGGGGCAGACGAGCAGTACTTC,TRBD1,.,TRBJ2-7,TRBV2
CASSPGREPYEQYF,TGTGCCAGCTCCCCGGGGCGGGAACCCTACGAGCAGTACTTC,.,once,TRBJ2-7,TRBV18